The 15 T cell receptor beta chains below come from one sample, sequenced in a study of cytomegalovirus exposure and HLA in healthy donors. PCR primers comprised 60 Vbeta and 13 Jbeta primers. The data were produced by immunoSEQ multiplex PCR, yet TCRdb's version contains in-frame clones alone and is incomplete. The table lists about 120,000 clones, under 70% of them singletons. The specimen was PBMCs. These receptors were obtained from a man aged 30-40 years in good health and CMV-seropositive.

The chain uses TRBV11-2 and TRBJ2-6, with D perhaps matching TRBD1 (5 bases). The CDR3 has 15 amino acids. Germline values: CDR1 SGHAT, CDR2 FQNNGV. V lost 4 bases, J lost 0 bases, and 7 bases lay in between. CDR3 in amino acids: CASSSQGSGANVLTF. In nucleotides, the CDR3 is TGTGCCAGCAGCTCTCAGGGCTCTGGGGCCAACGTCCTGACTTTC.

The chain links TRBV27 to TRBJ1-2; no reliable D call. Germline V lookup: CDR1 MNHEY, CDR2 SMNVEV (reference sequence). V was pared by 8 bases and J by 4 bases, with 14 bases between. There are 13 residues in the CDR3. The CDR3 protein is CASADGSGYGYTF. The DNA of the CDR3 is TGTGCCAGCGCCGACGGGAGCGGCTATGGCTACACCTTC.

This clone turned up a few times. The V and J genes are TRBV5-4 and TRBJ2-2; perhaps TRBD1 as D (5 bases). Trimming left V 6 bases short and J 7 bases short, with 19 bases between. CDR1 is SGHNT, CDR2 YYREEE, per germline (reference sequence). The CDR3 is 15 amino acids. CDR3 bases: TGTGCCAGCACCGTCCAAATGCAGGGTGACGGGGAGCTGTTTTTT. Its protein is CASTVQMQGDGELFF.

The V and J genes are TRBV11-2 and TRBJ2-5; perhaps TRBD1 as D (6 bases). V lost 6 bases to trimming and J lost 5 bases, with 19 bases between them. Germline V gives CDR1 SGHAT, CDR2 FQNNGV. CDR3 size: 15 residues. CDR3 in amino acids: CASSLRQDSWETQYF. CDR3 DNA: TGTGCCAGCAGTCTTCGACAGGACTCCTGGGAGACCCAGTACTTC. Based on the CDR3 plus reference TRBV11-2 and TRBJ2-5, the full variable domain is EAGVAQSPRYKIIEKRQSVAFWCNPISGHATLYWYQQILGQGPKLLIQFQNNGVVDDSQLPKDRFSAERLKGVDSTLKIQPAKLEDSAVYLCASSLRQDSWETQYFGPGTRLLVL.

The chain links TRBV2 to TRBJ1-1; the D is unclear. CDR3 length: 18 residues. Germline assignment: CDR1 SNHLY and CDR2 FYNNEI. V was trimmed by 1 base and J by 3 bases, leaving 21 bases between them. DNA of the CDR3: TGTGCCAGCAGTGAAGTGTCGACAAGCAGCTACGGGGACACTGAAGCTTTCTTT. Amino acid sequence: CASSEVSTSSYGDTEAFF. The full variable domain, completed using reference TRBV2 and TRBJ1-1, is EPEVTQTPSHQVTQMGQEVILRCVPISNHLYFYWYRQILGQKVEFLVSFYNNEISEKSEIFDDQFSVERPDGSNFTLKIRSTKLEDSAMYFCASSEVSTSSYGDTEAFFGQGTRLTVV.

This clone was observed a few times. This sequence joins TRBV6-1 and TRBJ2-7; possibly TRBD1 for D (6 bases). The V and J ends lost 7 bases and 6 bases respectively, with 13 bases between them. The germline V gene encodes CDR1 MNHNS and CDR2 SASEGT. The length of the CDR3 is 12 residues. This chain's CDR3 is CASNDRWPEQYV. The CDR3 region has the DNA TGTGCCAGCAACGACAGGTGGCCCGAGCAGTACGTC.

V is TRBV20-1 and J is TRBJ1-1; D unresolved. This CDR3 region has 11 residues. Germline-derived CDR1 and CDR2 are DFQATT and SNEGSKA (reference sequence). Trimming took off 0 bases at V and 8 bases at J, with 7 bases between the two ends. The CDR3 is CSARERREAFF. The CDR3 DNA is TGCAGTGCTAGAGAACGCCGGGAAGCTTTCTTT.

The genes are TRBV4-3 and TRBJ1-1; a weak D match, TRBD1 (5 bases). The germline V gene encodes CDR1 LGHNA and CDR2 YSLEER. The CDR3 sequence is 16 residues long. Trimming took 1 base from V and 4 from J, leaving 16 bases between them. The DNA for the CDR3 is TGCGCCAGCAGCCAAGTTTCGGCCAGGGATGCCACTGAAGCTTTCTTT. Protein product: CASSQVSARDATEAFF.

The rearrangement joins TRBV18 to TRBJ2-5; the D gene is possibly TRBD1 (5 bases). CDR1 is KGHSH and CDR2 is LQKENI in the germline V gene. The CDR3 length is 13 residues. V gave up 4 bases and J gave up 3 bases, with 9 bases separating them. CDR3 DNA sequence: TGTGCCAGCTCACGGACAAAAGAAGAGACCCAGTACTTC. Translating gives CASSRTKEETQYF.

This chain joins TRBV29-1 and TRBJ2-7; D perhaps matches TRBD1 (6 bases). V was clipped by 6 bases and J by 7 bases, with 13 bases between them. Looked up from germline, CDR1 is SQVTM and CDR2 is ANQGSEA. This CDR3 comprises 11 residues. CDR3 sequence reads: CSVPETGEQYF. CDR3 DNA sequence: TGCAGCGTCCCCGAGACAGGAGAGCAGTACTTC.

The chain joins TRBV10-3 to TRBJ2-1, with 7 bases matching TRBD2. The CDR3 sequence is 17 residues long. Germline V gives CDR1 ENHRY, CDR2 SYGVKD. The V gene end was trimmed by 3 bases and the J gene end by 5 bases; junction bases not matched to a gene: 13. Written as DNA, the CDR3 is TGTGCCATCAGTGATATTGTTGAGGGGAGGGGACACAATGAGCAGTTCTTC. Protein sequence: CAISDIVEGRGHNEQFF.

The rearrangement uses TRBV29-1 and TRBJ2-1, with D possibly matching TRBD2 (5 bases). Germline CDR1 reads SQVTM; CDR2 reads ANQGSEA. Trimming removed 1 base from V and 3 bases from J, with 13 bases in between. This CDR3 is built from 15 residues. CDR3: CSVEGWEQDYNEQFF. CDR3 sequence (DNA): TGCAGCGTTGAAGGGTGGGAGCAAGACTACAATGAGCAGTTCTTC.

This chain uses TRBV19 with TRBJ2-3; D might be TRBD1 (5 bases). CDR1 and CDR2 (germline): LNHDA, SQIVND (reference sequence). Trimming cost V 5 bases and J 5 bases, with 14 bases left between them. The CDR3 spans 14 residues. The CDR3 DNA sequence: TGTGCCAGTAGTGCAGGGCCCCTGTTAGATACGCAGTATTTT. This codes for CASSAGPLLDTQYF.

This chain uses TRBV28 with TRBJ1-2, with TRBD1 identical over 8 bases. Germline V lookup: CDR1 MDHEN, CDR2 SYDVKM. The CDR3 is 13 residues long. Unmatched junction bases numbered 8, after V lost 6 bases and J lost 8 bases. The chain's CDR3 is CASSLGQGRGYTF. As DNA, the CDR3 is TGTGCCAGCAGCCTCGGACAGGGAAGGGGCTACACCTTC.

The chain recombines TRBV2 with TRBJ1-6, with a possible D match to TRBD1 (6 bases). Germline V gene lookup returns CDR1 SNHLY and CDR2 FYNNEI. The CDR3 has 15 residues. The ends were cut back, 3 bases at V and 8 bases at J, with 14 bases in the middle. The DNA for the CDR3 is TGTGCCAGCAGTGAGGCAGGGGCGACGGATTCACCCCTCCACTTT. Residues: CASSEAGATDSPLHF.